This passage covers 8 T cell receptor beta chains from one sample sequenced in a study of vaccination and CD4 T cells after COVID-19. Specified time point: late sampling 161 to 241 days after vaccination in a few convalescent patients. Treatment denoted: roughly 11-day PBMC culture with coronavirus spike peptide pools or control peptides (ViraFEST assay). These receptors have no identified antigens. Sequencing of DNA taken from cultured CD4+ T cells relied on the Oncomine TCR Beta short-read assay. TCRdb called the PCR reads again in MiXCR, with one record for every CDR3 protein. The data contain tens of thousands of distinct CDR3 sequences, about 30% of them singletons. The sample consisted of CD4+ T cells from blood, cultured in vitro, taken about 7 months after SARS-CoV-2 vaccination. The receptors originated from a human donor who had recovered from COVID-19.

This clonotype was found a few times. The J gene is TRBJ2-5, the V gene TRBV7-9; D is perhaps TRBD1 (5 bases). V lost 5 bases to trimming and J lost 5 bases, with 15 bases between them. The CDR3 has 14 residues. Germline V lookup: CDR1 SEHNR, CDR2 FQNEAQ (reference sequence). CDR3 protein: CASSPRTLMETQYF. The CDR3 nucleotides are TGTGCCAGCAGCCCCCGGACATTAATGGAGACCCAGTACTTC.

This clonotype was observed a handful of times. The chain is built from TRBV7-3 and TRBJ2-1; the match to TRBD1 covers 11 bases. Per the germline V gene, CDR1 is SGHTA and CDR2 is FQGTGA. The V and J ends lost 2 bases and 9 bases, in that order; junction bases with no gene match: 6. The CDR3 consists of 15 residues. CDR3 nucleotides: TGTGCCAGCAGCTTATGGGGACAGGGGGTAGGTGAGCAGTTCTTC. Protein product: CASSLWGQGVGEQFF.

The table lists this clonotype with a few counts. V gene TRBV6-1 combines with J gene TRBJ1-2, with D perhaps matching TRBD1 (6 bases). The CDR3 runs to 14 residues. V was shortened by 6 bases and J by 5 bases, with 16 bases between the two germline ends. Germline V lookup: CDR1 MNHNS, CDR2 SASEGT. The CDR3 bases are TGTGCCAGCAGCCCCGCGACAGGTTTATATGGCTACACCTTC. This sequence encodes CASSPATGLYGYTF.

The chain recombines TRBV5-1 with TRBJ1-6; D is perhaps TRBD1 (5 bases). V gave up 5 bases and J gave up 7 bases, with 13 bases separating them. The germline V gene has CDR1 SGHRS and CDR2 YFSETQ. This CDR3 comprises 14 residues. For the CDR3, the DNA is TGCGCCAGCAGTAGTGTCCAGGGAAATTCACCCCTCCACTTT. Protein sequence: CASSSVQGNSPLHF.

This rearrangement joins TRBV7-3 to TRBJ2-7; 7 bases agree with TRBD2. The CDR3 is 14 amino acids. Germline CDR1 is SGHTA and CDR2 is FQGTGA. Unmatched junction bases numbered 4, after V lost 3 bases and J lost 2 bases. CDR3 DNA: TGTGCCAGCAGCTTGGCTAGCGGCACCTACGAGCAGTACTTC. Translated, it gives CASSLASGTYEQYF.

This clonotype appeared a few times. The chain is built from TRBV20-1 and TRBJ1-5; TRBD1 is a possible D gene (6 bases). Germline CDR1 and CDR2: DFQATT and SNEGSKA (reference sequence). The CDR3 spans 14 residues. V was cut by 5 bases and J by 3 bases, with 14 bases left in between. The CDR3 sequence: CSAGGGHYNQPQHF. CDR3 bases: TGCAGTGCTGGAGGGGGACACTACAATCAGCCCCAGCATTTT.

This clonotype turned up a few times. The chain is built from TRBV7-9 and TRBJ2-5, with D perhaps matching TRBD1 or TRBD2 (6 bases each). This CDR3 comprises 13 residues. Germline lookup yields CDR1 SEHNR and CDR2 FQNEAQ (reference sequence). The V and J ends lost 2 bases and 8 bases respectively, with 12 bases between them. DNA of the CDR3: TGTGCCAGCAGCTTATCTTCGGGGGCTACCCAGTACTTC. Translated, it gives CASSLSSGATQYF.

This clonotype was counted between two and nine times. CDR3 sequence (DNA): TGCGCCAGCAGCCAAGATTACAATCAGCCCCAGCATTTT. Its translation is CASSQDYNQPQHF. V and J are TRBV4-1 and TRBJ1-5; the D is unclear. CDR3 length: 13 residues. CDR1 is MGHRA, CDR2 YSYEKL, per germline. The ends were cut back, 0 bases at V and 3 bases at J, with 3 bases in the middle.